The sequence of this T cell receptor beta chain was determined in a study of T cells expressing NK-cell markers. On the study more broadly: Sequenced donors, eight in total, included seven who were HCMV-seropositive and one who was seronegative.

Study conclusions and caveats: NKG2C+ dominant clonotypes from 6 or 7 donors made up about 1.0-7.5% of CD8+ T cells. The same clonotypes also predominated in the CD3+CD56-NKG2C+ fraction of several donors.

To note about this clonotype: Its antigen is as yet unknown.

Germline V CDR1 and CDR2: SEHNR, FQNEAQ (reference sequence). The CDR3 is 17 amino acids. TCRdb re-called the 5' RACE reads; one entry per CDR3 protein, DNA not given. Its listing shows about 150,000 distinct CDR3 sequences. Sequenced: blood T cells: a sorted CD56 or NKG2C T cell subset, CD4+ or CD8+ T cells, or bulk PBMC T cells (not recorded which). The chain employs TRBV7-9 and TRBJ2-5; TCRdb returns TRBD2, unconfirmable since there is no DNA. This TCR was sampled from a woman in her 50s in good health. The CDR3 sequence is CASSPLGGRGYQETQYF.